This T cell receptor beta chain emerged from a study of tumor-infiltrating lymphocytes in localized non-small cell lung cancer. Findings and limits, study-wide: Different pieces of the same tissue went to different assays, confounding technical variation with intratumor heterogeneity. No link was found between tumor T-cell fraction and recurrence-free survival. TCRbeta sequencing showed higher T cell infiltration in tumors than uninvolved lung.

Germline V gene data show CDR1 as SNHLY and CDR2 as FYNNEI. Trimming at V came to 8 bases and at J to 7 bases, leaving 2 bases not matched to a gene. CDR3 length equals 13 residues. The data were produced by immunoSEQ multiplex PCR, yet TCRdb's version contains in-frame clones alone and is incomplete. The table shows about 8,400 clones, with 77% occurring only once. Worth noting for this clone: Its specificity is not known.

The clonotype originates from a human donor with non-small cell lung cancer. Specimen: lung tumor tissue. The chain joins TRBV2 to TRBJ1-6; 10 bases agree with TRBD1. CDR3 bases: TGTGCCAGCTCGGGACAGGGGAATTCACCCCTCCACTTT. This translates into CASSGQGNSPLHF.